This is a list of T cell receptor beta chains from one sample in a study of stem cell transplantation in POMP-related autoinflammatory disease. Generated by immunoSEQ multiplex PCR, the TCRdb table keeps only in-frame clones and is missing some. The data show 9,900 or so clones, with around 75% seen just once and 4.5% to 5% held by the top ten. Sequences were derived from CD4+ T cells from PBMCs, sampled after stem cell transplantation. The receptors stem from a human patient with POMP-related autoinflammation and immune dysregulation (PRAID). These T cells may partly come from the graft donor. The CDR3 runs from the conserved cysteine through the conserved F or W. The D gene is left open where the match is weak. Some rows have no size entry. The others give once, few or many, or a class for an expanded clone.

v_gene	abundance	d_gene	j_gene	CDR3aa	CDR3nt
TRBV5-8	-	TRBD1	TRBJ1-5	CASSLGPKQGRGGTQPQHF	TGTGCCAGCAGCTTGGGTCCTAAACAGGGGAGAGGGGGAACTCAGCCCCAGCATTTT
TRBV11-2	-	TRBD2	TRBJ2-1	CASSLLAGSSYNEQFF	TGTGCCAGCAGCTTATTAGCGGGTAGCTCCTACAATGAGCAGTTCTTC
TRBV7-8	-	-	TRBJ1-3	CASSSVNTIYF	TGTGCCAGCAGCTCAGTAAACACCATATATTTT
TRBV10-3	-	-	TRBJ2-7	CAISGSRWTYEQYF	TGTGCCATCAGTGGGAGCAGGTGGACGTACGAGCAGTACTTC
TRBV6-5	-	-	TRBJ1-2	CATLDRSTNYGYTF	TGTGCCACCCTAGACAGGTCGACTAACTATGGCTACACCTTC
TRBV3-1/TRBV3-2	-	TRBD2	TRBJ2-1	CASSPGLAGWNEQFF	TGTGCCAGCAGCCCCGGACTAGCGGGATGGAATGAGCAGTTCTTC
TRBV6-2/TRBV6-3	-	-	TRBJ2-3	CASSSTPPNTQYF	TGTGCCAGCAGTTCTACACCCCCCAATACGCAGTATTTT
TRBV10-2	-	TRBD2	TRBJ2-7	CASSESMSSGLNEQYF	TGCGCCAGCAGTGAGTCGATGTCTAGCGGGCTTAACGAGCAGTACTTC
TRBV5-4	-	TRBD2	TRBJ2-3	CASSLTSGFGDTQYF	TGTGCCAGCAGCTTGACTAGCGGCTTCGGCGATACGCAGTATTTT
TRBV18	-	-	TRBJ2-5	CASSPGKQETQYF	TGTGCCAGCTCACCAGGAAAGCAAGAGACCCAGTACTTC
TRBV6-5	-	TRBD2	TRBJ2-1	CASSWGGSEQFF	TGTGCCAGCAGCTGGGGGGGGAGTGAGCAGTTCTTC
TRBV7-7	once	TRBD2	TRBJ2-5	CATRPSFVLAGVHQETQYF	TGTGCTACCAGACCAAGCTTCGTTCTAGCGGGAGTTCACCAAGAGACCCAGTACTTC
TRBV28	-	-	TRBJ2-7	CASSFMGYEQYF	TGTGCCAGCAGTTTTATGGGGTACGAGCAGTACTTC
TRBV6-2/TRBV6-3	-	-	TRBJ1-2	CASSYSGGLFGGYTF	TGTGCCAGCAGTTACTCCGGGGGTCTCTTCGGTGGCTACACCTTC
TRBV7-2	-	TRBD2	TRBJ2-1	CASSFGLAEGNEQFF	TGTGCCAGCAGCTTCGGACTAGCGGAGGGGAATGAGCAGTTCTTC
TRBV5-6	-	TRBD2	TRBJ2-7	CASSYGLAGGEQYF	TGTGCCAGCAGCTATGGACTAGCGGGAGGCGAGCAGTACTTC
TRBV30	few	TRBD1	TRBJ1-4	CAWRTGQLLGNEKLFF	TGTGCCTGGAGGACGGGACAGCTCCTCGGGAATGAAAAACTGTTTTTT
TRBV5-4	-	-	TRBJ2-1	CASSGVRGEQFF	TGTGCCAGCAGCGGGGTCAGGGGCGAGCAGTTCTTC
TRBV5-5	-	-	TRBJ2-1	CASSYRVQGPGEQFF	TGTGCCAGCAGTTACAGGGTGCAGGGACCTGGTGAGCAGTTCTTC
TRBV19	-	-	TRBJ1-4	CASSTSYEKLFF	TGTGCCAGTAGTACGAGCTATGAAAAACTGTTTTTT
TRBV30	few	-	TRBJ1-2	CAWSFRGGYTF	TGTGCCTGGAGCTTCAGGGGCGGCTACACCTTC